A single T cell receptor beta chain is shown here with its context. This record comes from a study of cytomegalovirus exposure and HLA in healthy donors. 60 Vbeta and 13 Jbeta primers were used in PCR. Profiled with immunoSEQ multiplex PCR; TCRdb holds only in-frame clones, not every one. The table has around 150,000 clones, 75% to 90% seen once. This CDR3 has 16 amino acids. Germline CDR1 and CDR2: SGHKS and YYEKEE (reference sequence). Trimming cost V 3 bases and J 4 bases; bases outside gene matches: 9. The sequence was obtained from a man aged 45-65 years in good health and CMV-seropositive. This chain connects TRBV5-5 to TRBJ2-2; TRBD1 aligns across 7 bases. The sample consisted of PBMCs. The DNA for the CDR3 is TGTGCCAGCAGCTCGGGACAGCTCTCTAGCACCGGGGAGCTGTTTTTT. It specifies CASSSGQLSSTGELFF. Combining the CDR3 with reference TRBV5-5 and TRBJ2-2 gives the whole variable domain DAGVTQSPTHLIKTRGQQVTLRCSPISGHKSVSWYQQVLGQGPQFIFQYYEKEERGRGNFPDRFSARQFPNYSSELNVNALLLGDSALYLCASSSGQLSSTGELFFGEGSRLTVL.